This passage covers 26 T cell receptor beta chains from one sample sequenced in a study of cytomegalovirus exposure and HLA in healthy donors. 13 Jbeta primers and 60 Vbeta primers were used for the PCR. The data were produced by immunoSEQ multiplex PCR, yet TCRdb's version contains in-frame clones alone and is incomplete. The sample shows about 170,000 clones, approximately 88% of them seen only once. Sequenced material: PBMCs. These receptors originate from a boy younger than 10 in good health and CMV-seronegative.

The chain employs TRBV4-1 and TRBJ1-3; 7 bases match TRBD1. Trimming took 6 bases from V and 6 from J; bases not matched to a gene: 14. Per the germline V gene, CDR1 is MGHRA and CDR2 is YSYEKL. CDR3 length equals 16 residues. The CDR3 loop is CASRRVGGGKENTIYF. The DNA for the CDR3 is TGCGCCAGCAGACGGGTAGGAGGGGGCAAGGAAAACACCATATATTTT.

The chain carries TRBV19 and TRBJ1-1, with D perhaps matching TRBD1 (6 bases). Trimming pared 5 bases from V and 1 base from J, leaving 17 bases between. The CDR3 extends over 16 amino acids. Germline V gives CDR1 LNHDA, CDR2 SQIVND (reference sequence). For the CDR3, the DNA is TGTGCCAGTAGTGCCGACTCACAGGGAAAGAACACTGAAGCTTTCTTT. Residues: CASSADSQGKNTEAFF. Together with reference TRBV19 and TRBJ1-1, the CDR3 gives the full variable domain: DGGITQSPKYLFRKEGQNVTLSCEQNLNHDAMYWYRQDPGQGLRLIYYSQIVNDFQKGDIAEGYSVSREKKESFPLTVTSAQKNPTAFYLCASSADSQGKNTEAFFGQGTRLTVV.

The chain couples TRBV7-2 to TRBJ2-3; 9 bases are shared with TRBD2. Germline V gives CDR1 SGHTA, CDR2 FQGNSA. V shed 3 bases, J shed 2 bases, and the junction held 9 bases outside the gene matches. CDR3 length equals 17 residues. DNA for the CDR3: TGTGCCAGCAGCTTTGGTCTAGCGGGGCGTTTCACAGATACGCAGTATTTT. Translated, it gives CASSFGLAGRFTDTQYF.

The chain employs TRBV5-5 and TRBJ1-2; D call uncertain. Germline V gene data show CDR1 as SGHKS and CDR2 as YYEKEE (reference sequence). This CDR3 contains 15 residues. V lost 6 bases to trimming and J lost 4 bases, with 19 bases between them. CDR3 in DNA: TGTGCCAGCACCGAGCGGTTTCAGCCTTTCTATGGCTACACCTTC. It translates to CASTERFQPFYGYTF.

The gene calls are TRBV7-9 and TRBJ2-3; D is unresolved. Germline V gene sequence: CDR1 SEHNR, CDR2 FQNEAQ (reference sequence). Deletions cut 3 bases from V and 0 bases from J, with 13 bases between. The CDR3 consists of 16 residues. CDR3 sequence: CASSLRPGPSTDTQYF. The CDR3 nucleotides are TGTGCCAGCAGCTTGCGTCCGGGTCCTAGCACAGATACGCAGTATTTT.

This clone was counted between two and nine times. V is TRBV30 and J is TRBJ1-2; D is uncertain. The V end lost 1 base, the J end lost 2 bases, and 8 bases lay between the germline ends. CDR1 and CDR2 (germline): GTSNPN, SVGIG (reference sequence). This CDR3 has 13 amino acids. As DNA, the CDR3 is TGTGCCTGGAGTGAAACTCAAAACTATGGCTACACCTTC. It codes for CAWSETQNYGYTF.

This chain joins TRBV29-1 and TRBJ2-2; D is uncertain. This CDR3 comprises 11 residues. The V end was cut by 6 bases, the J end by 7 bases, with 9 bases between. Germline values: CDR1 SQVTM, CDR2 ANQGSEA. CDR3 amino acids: CSVRRGGELFF. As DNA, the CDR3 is TGCAGCGTCCGCCGAGGCGGGGAGCTGTTTTTT.

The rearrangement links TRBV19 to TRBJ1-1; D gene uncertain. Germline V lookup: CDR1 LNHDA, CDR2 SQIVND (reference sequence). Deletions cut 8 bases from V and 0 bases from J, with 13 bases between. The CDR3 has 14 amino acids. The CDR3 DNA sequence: TGTGCCAGTTCCGCGAGAGGATTGAACACTGAAGCTTTCTTT. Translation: CASSARGLNTEAFF.

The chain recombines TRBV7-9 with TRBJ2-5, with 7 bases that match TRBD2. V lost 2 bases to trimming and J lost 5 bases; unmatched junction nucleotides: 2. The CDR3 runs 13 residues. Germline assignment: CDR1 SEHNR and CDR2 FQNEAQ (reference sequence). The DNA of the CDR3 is TGTGCCAGCAGCTTATGGGGGGGTGAGACCCAGTACTTC. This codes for CASSLWGGETQYF.

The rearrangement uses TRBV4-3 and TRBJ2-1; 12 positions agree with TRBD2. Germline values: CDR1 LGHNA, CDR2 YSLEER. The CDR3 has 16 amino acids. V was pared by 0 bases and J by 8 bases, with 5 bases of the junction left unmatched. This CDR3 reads CASSQDSSGGAYEQFF. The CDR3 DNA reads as TGCGCCAGCAGCCAAGATTCTAGCGGGGGGGCCTATGAGCAGTTCTTC.

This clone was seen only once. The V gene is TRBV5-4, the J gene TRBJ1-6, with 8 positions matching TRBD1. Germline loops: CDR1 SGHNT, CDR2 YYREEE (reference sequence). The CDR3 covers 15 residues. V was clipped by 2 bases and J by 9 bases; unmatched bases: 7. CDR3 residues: CASSFTTGEGSPLHF. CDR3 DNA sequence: TGTGCCAGCAGCTTTACGACAGGGGAGGGTTCACCCCTCCACTTT.

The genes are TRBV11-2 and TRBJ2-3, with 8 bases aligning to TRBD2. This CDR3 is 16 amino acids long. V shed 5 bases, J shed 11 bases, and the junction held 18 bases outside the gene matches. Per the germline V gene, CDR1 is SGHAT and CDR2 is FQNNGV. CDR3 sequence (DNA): TGTGCCAGCAGCAAACGGGGGGGCCCGATCCAAGTGATGCAGTATTTT. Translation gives CASSKRGGPIQVMQYF.

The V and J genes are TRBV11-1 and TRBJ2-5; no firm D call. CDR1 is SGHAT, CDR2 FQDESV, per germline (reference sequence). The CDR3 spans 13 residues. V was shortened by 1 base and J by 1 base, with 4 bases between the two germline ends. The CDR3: CASSLGLQETQYF. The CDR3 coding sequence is TGTGCCAGCAGCTTAGGGCTCCAAGAGACCCAGTACTTC.

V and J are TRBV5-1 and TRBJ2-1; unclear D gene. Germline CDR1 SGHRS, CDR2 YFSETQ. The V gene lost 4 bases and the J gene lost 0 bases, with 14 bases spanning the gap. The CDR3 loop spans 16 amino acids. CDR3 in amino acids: CASSERRVGSYNEQFF. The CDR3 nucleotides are TGCGCCAGCAGCGAGAGGAGAGTTGGCTCCTACAATGAGCAGTTCTTC. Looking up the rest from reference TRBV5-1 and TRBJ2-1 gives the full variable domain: KAGVTQTPRYLIKTRGQQVTLSCSPISGHRSVSWYQQTPGQGLQFLFEYFSETQRNKGNFPGRFSGRQFSNSRSEMNVSTLELGDSALYLCASSERRVGSYNEQFFGPGTRLTVL.

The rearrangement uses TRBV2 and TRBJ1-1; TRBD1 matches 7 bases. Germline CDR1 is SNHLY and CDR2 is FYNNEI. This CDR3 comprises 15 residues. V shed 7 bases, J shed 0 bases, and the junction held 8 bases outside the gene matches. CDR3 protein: CASKREGQMNTEAFF. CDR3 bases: TGTGCCAGCAAGCGTGAGGGACAGATGAACACTGAAGCTTTCTTT.

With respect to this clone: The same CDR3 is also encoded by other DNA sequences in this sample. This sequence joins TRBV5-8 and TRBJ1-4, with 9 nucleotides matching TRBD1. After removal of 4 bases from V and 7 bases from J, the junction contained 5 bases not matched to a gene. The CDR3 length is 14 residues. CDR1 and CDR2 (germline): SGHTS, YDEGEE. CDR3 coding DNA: TGTGCCAGCAGCCTGGGACAGGGTAGTGAAAAACTGTTTTTT. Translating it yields CASSLGQGSEKLFF.

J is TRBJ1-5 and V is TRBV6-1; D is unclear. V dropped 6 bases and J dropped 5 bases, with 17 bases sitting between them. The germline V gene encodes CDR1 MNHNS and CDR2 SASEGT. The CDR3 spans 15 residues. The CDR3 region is CASSWQTRLDQPQHF. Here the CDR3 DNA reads TGTGCCAGCAGCTGGCAGACTAGACTGGATCAGCCCCAGCATTTT.

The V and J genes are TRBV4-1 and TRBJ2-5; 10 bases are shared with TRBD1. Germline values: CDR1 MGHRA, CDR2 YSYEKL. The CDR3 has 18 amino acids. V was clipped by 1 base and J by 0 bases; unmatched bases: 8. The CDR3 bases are TGCGCCAGCAGCCAAGTGGAGACAGGGGGCCGGAACCAAGAGACCCAGTACTTC. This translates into CASSQVETGGRNQETQYF.

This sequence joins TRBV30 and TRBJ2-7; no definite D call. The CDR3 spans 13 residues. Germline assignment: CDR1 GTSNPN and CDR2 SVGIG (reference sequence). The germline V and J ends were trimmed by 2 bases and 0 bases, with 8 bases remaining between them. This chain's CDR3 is CAWSHSRSYEQYF. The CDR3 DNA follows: TGTGCCTGGAGTCACTCCCGCTCCTACGAGCAGTACTTC.

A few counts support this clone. The CDR3 sequence is CATKETGLRGYTF. The CDR3, as DNA: TGTGCCACGAAAGAGACAGGGCTCAGGGGCTACACCTTC. The chain is built from TRBV27 and TRBJ1-2; 7 bases match TRBD1. The CDR3 is 13 amino acids. Germline-derived CDR1 and CDR2 are MNHEY and SMNVEV (reference sequence). Unmatched junction bases numbered 13, after V lost 10 bases and J lost 8 bases.

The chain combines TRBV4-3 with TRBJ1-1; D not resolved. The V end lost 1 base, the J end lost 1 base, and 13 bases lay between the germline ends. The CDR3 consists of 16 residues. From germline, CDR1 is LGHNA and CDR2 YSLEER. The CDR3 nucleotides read TGCGCCAGCAGCCAAGTAAGACTCCAGCAGAACACTGAAGCTTTCTTT. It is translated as CASSQVRLQQNTEAFF.

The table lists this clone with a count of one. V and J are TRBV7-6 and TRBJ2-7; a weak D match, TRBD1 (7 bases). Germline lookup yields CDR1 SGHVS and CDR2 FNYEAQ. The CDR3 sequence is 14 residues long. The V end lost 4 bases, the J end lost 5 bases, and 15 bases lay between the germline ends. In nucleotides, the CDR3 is TGTGCCAGCAGCTCTCTCGCGGGGACAGACGAGCAGTACTTC. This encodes CASSSLAGTDEQYF.

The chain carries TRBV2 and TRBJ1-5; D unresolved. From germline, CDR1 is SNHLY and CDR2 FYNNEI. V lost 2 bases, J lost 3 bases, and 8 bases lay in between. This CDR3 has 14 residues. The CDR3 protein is CASSEIVINQPQHF. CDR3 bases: TGTGCCAGCAGTGAAATAGTCATCAATCAGCCCCAGCATTTT.

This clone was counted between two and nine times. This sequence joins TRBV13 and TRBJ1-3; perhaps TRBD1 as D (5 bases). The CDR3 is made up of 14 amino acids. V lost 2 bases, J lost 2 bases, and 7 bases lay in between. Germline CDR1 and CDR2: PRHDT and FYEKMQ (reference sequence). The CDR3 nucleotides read TGTGCCAGCAGCTTACAGGGCGCTGGAAACACCATATATTTT. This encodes CASSLQGAGNTIYF.

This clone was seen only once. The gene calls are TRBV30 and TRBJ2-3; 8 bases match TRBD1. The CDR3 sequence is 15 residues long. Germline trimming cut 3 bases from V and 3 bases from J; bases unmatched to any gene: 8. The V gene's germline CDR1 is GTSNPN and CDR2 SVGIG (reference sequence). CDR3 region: CAWSAGHRGTDTQYF. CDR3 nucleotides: TGTGCCTGGAGCGCTGGACACAGGGGGACAGATACGCAGTATTTT. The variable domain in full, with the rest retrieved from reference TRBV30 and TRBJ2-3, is SQTIHQWPATLVQPVGSPLSLECTVEGTSNPNLYWYRQAAGRGLQLLFYSVGIGQISSEVPQNLSASRPQDRQFILSSKKLLLSDSGFYLCAWSAGHRGTDTQYFGPGTRLTVL.

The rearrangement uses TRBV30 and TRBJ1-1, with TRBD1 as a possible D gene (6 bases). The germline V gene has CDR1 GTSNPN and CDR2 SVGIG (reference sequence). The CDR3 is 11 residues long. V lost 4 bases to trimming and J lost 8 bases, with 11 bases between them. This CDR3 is CAWNGDMEAFF. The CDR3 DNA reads TGTGCCTGGAACGGGGACATGGAAGCTTTCTTT.